These 32 T cell receptor beta chains share one sample of origin, sequenced in a study of molecular identifiers for immune sequencing clone quantification (dated by TCRdb to 2016 to 2018). Libraries were prepared through PCR. TCRdb lists the instrument as NextSeq 500. TCRdb cleaned the public reads at Q25 with fastp, built clones with MiXCR and kept in-frame beta chains. For every CDR3 protein sequence, its rows merge into one entry that carries the most common genes and DNA. The sample includes approximately 590,000 distinct CDR3 sequences, with about 25% observed a single time. The ten largest clones add up to about 0.81% of the sample. Sample: naive CD8+ T cells from blood, with Jurkat cell RNA spiked in. The sample's cell subset or site label is to be understood as: FACS-sorted CD8+CD4-CCR7+CD45RA+ naive T cells. The source is a human donor in good health. Some libraries in this study had Jurkat cell RNA spiked in.

Comments on this clonotype: A read error may explain this, as a much larger clone is one base away. The chain uses TRBV6-1 and TRBJ2-1; no clear D gene. The germline CDR1 and CDR2 sequences are MNHNS and SASEGT. This CDR3 is 15 amino acids long. Trimming left V 7 bases short and J 0 bases short, with 13 bases between. This CDR3 reads CASNEDQSSYNEQFF. CDR3 bases: TGTGCCAGCAATGAGGACCAGAGCTCCTACAATGAGCAGTTCTTC.

This clonotype was seen more than once but under ten times. This may be a read error, as it is one base from a much larger clone. This chain uses TRBV20-1 with TRBJ2-3; TRBD2 matches 7 bases. The V and J ends lost 8 bases and 3 bases, in that order; junction bases with no gene match: 17. The CDR3 sequence is 16 residues long. Per germline, CDR1 DFQATT and CDR2 SNEGSKA (reference sequence). The CDR3 reads CSTPLLFEGGTDTQYF. The CDR3 DNA reads TGCAGTACCCCACTTCTCTTCGAGGGAGGGACAGATACGCAGTATTTT.

This clonotype was detected many times. The chain has TRBV28 and TRBJ2-7, with no clear D. CDR1 is MDHEN and CDR2 is SYDVKM in the germline V gene. CDR3 size: 16 residues. Trimming took 6 bases from V and 0 from J, leaving 18 bases between them. The CDR3 region is CASSPPLGMSSYEQYF. The CDR3 DNA follows: TGTGCCAGCAGCCCCCCCCTCGGCATGAGCTCCTACGAGCAGTACTTC.

This clonotype was counted ten times or more. The chain employs TRBV4-3 and TRBJ2-7; tentatively, D is TRBD2 (6 bases). The CDR3 loop spans 18 amino acids. CDR1 and CDR2 from the germline V gene are LGHNA and YSLEER. V lost 0 bases and J 2 bases, leaving 20 bases between the germline ends. The CDR3 sequence is CASSQDLYSEGQAYEQYF. In DNA, the CDR3 is TGCGCCAGCAGCCAAGATCTATATTCGGAGGGGCAGGCCTACGAGCAGTACTTC.

The sample holds many counts of this clonotype. This chain's CDR3 is CASSQEGLGRTTQYF. DNA for the CDR3: TGTGCCAGCAGCCAAGAGGGACTCGGACGGACGACCCAGTACTTC. This chain uses TRBV3-1 with TRBJ2-5; possible D gene TRBD2, 6 bases. This CDR3 spans 15 amino acids. Germline CDR1 reads LGHDT; CDR2 reads YNNKEL (reference sequence). V was shortened by 0 bases and J by 7 bases, with 15 bases between the two germline ends.

The genes are TRBV5-1 and TRBJ2-5, with 9 positions matching TRBD2. The V and J ends lost 2 bases and 5 bases, in that order; junction bases with no gene match: 4. The CDR3 length is 14 residues. Germline V gives CDR1 SGHRS, CDR2 YFSETQ. The CDR3 here is CASSFSGSGETQYF. CDR3 in DNA: TGCGCCAGCAGCTTTAGCGGGAGTGGGGAGACCCAGTACTTC. The whole variable domain, remainder taken from reference TRBV5-1 and TRBJ2-5, is KAGVTQTPRYLIKTRGQQVTLSCSPISGHRSVSWYQQTPGQGLQFLFEYFSETQRNKGNFPGRFSGRQFSNSRSEMNVSTLELGDSALYLCASSFSGSGETQYFGPGTRLLVL.

Turning to this clonotype: Given a much more abundant clone one base away, this may be a read error. The CDR3 does not close with the conserved phenylalanine or tryptophan, likely indicating a read error. This chain links TRBV27 with TRBJ2-7, with no clear D. This CDR3 region has 12 residues. Germline CDR1 reads MNHEY; CDR2 reads SMNVEV (reference sequence). The V gene lost 5 bases and the J gene lost 2 bases, with 7 bases spanning the gap. The CDR3 DNA sequence: TGTGCCAGCAGTCCCGCCCCCTACGAGCAGTACATC. Translation: CASSPAPYEQYI.

Note on this clonotype: Just one base apart from a much larger clone, this may be a read error. The chain is built from TRBV4-3 and TRBJ1-1; D is undetermined. The CDR3 loop spans 13 amino acids. Germline lookup yields CDR1 LGHNA and CDR2 YSLEER. CDR3 amino acids: CASRQGGFTEASF. Here the CDR3 DNA reads TGCGCCAGCCGCCAAGGTGGTTTTACTGAAGCTTCCTTT.

The chain has TRBV29-1 and TRBJ2-1; 8 bases align to TRBD1. The CDR3 extends over 13 amino acids. Unmatched junction bases numbered 8, after V lost 8 bases and J lost 5 bases. Germline-derived CDR1 and CDR2 are SQVTM and ANQGSEA. In nucleotides, the CDR3 is TGCAGCCATGGACAGGGATACCACAATGAGCAGTTCTTC. Translating gives CSHGQGYHNEQFF.

This rearrangement joins TRBV30 to TRBJ2-1, with D possibly being TRBD2 (5 bases). This CDR3 comprises 15 residues. V shed 0 bases and J shed 0 bases, with 9 bases lying between them. CDR1 GTSNPN and CDR2 SVGIG come from the germline V gene (reference sequence). The CDR3 spells CAWSVIASSYNEQFF. CDR3 bases: TGTGCCTGGAGTGTTATAGCGAGCTCCTACAATGAGCAGTTCTTC.

This clonotype was seen many times. The J gene is TRBJ1-5, the V gene TRBV6-2 or TRBV6-3; D not resolved. From germline, CDR1 is MNHEY and CDR2 SVGEGT. Trimming took off 2 bases at V and 4 bases at J, with 9 bases between the two ends. This CDR3 comprises 14 residues. The CDR3 loop is CASSYGRLNQPQHF. The CDR3 nucleotides are TGTGCCAGCAGTTACGGTCGGTTGAATCAGCCCCAGCATTTT.

Concerning this clonotype itself: At one of its ends the junction is not consistent with the germline gene, which may arise from a read error. V usage is TRBV6-5 and J usage is TRBJ1-4; 8 nucleotides align to TRBD1. Germline CDR1 is MNHEY and CDR2 is SVGAGI. The CDR3 spans 16 residues. CDR3 sequence reads: CASSHDRGFANGKLFF. The CDR3 bases are TGTGCCAGCAGCCACGACAGGGGATTTGCTAATGGAAAACTGTTTTTT.

The chain combines TRBV20-1 with TRBJ2-1, with D possibly TRBD2 on 6 matching bases. The CDR3 covers 16 residues. V was trimmed by 6 bases and J by 9 bases, leaving 27 bases between them. In germline, CDR1 is DFQATT, CDR2 SNEGSKA (reference sequence). DNA of the CDR3: TGCAGTGCCAAACAAGACCCTGGGAGGCTAGTCGGTGAGCAGTTCTTC. It translates to CSAKQDPGRLVGEQFF.

The sample holds many counts of this clonotype. The chain uses TRBV6-5 and TRBJ1-1; D remains unclear. The CDR3 is 15 amino acids. Germline V gene lookup returns CDR1 MNHEY and CDR2 SVGAGI. V was clipped by 0 bases and J by 3 bases, with 11 bases between them. DNA of the CDR3: TGTGCCAGCAGTTACTCTGCGGCGGTAGACACTGAAGCTTTCTTT. It is translated as CASSYSAAVDTEAFF.

This clonotype was observed a few times. This chain uses TRBV4-3 with TRBJ2-1; tentatively, D is TRBD1 or TRBD2 (5 bases each). Trimming removed 4 bases from V and 7 bases from J, with 14 bases in between. This CDR3 comprises 14 residues. CDR1 LGHNA and CDR2 YSLEER come from the germline V gene. The CDR3 DNA reads TGCGCCAGCAGCCCGACGGGACCGGCGAATGAGCAGTTCTTC. Its protein is CASSPTGPANEQFF.

This clonotype came up a few times. V is TRBV6-4 and J is TRBJ2-5; the match to TRBD2 covers 7 bases. The germline V gene encodes CDR1 MRHNA and CDR2 SNTAGT. Losses at the gene ends were 6 bases for V and 5 bases for J; bases not matched to a gene: 15. CDR3 length: 16 residues. The CDR3 spells CASSYGRPPPRETQYF. The CDR3 DNA sequence: TGTGCCAGCAGCTACGGGAGGCCCCCCCCGCGCGAGACCCAGTACTTC.

This chain uses TRBV7-8 with TRBJ2-1, with D possibly TRBD2 on 6 matching bases. The CDR3 loop spans 16 amino acids. V lost 1 base and J 2 bases, leaving 12 bases between the germline ends. Per germline, CDR1 SGHVS and CDR2 FQNEAQ. CDR3 in DNA: TGTGCCAGCAGCTTAGAGGCGGGGCCCCCCTACAATGAGCAGTTCTTC. Residues: CASSLEAGPPYNEQFF.

This clonotype has at least ten counts. The rearrangement joins TRBV2 to TRBJ2-4, with a weak D call TRBD1 (6 bases). The CDR3 loop spans 15 amino acids. The V and J ends lost 2 bases and 8 bases respectively, with 16 bases between them. The germline gives CDR1 SNHLY, CDR2 FYNNEI. The CDR3 region has the DNA TGTGCCAGCAGTGAAATAAGGACAGCAGGCGACATTCAGTACTTC. This gives the protein CASSEIRTAGDIQYF.

A note on this clonotype: A much larger clone is a single base away; this may be a read error. The gene calls are TRBV10-3 and TRBJ2-5; D ambiguous. CDR3 length equals 14 residues. CDR1 is ENHRY, CDR2 SYGVKD, per germline. The CDR3 is CAIGERQHQETQYF. CDR3 nucleotide sequence: TGTGCCATCGGTGAGAGGCAGCACCAAGAGACCCAGTACTTC.

CDR3 DNA sequence: TGTGCCAGCAGCTCTCTCGCTAGCGGGAGAGGCGAGCAGTACTTC. Residues: CASSSLASGRGEQYF. This chain connects TRBV11-2 to TRBJ2-7, with 10 bases identical to TRBD2. V shed 4 bases, J shed 6 bases, and the junction held 9 bases outside the gene matches. This CDR3 spans 15 amino acids. Germline-derived CDR1 and CDR2 are SGHAT and FQNNGV.

This clonotype was counted at least ten times. The gene calls are TRBV6-5 and TRBJ1-1; D is unclear. Germline V gene data show CDR1 as MNHEY and CDR2 as SVGAGI. V was clipped by 6 bases and J by 1 base, with 15 bases between them. The CDR3 runs to 15 residues. The CDR3 nucleotides read TGTGCCAGCAGGTCTGTGTCAACGGGGAACACTGAAGCTTTCTTT. Protein sequence: CASRSVSTGNTEAFF.

Of note for this clonotype: A clone one base away is much larger, so this may be a read error. The conserved phenylalanine or tryptophan normally closing the CDR3 is absent here, so this likely arose from a read error. This chain links TRBV30 with TRBJ2-7; 9 bases are a match to TRBD2. V dropped 2 bases and J dropped 1; count of bases not matched to a gene: 9. The CDR3 runs 16 residues. Germline CDR1 reads GTSNPN; CDR2 reads SVGIG (reference sequence). CDR3 coding DNA: TGTGCCTGGAGTCCGGGACTAGCCCGGAGGTCCTACGAGCAGTACTCC. Translating it yields CAWSPGLARRSYEQYS.

Details on this clonotype: A much larger clone differs by one base, so this may be a read error. The J gene is TRBJ1-2, the V gene TRBV7-9; 8 bases fit TRBD1. The CDR3 covers 16 residues. Germline V gives CDR1 SEHNR, CDR2 FQNEAQ (reference sequence). CDR3 DNA sequence: TGTACCAGCAGCTTGAGCCCACAGGGGGCTAACTATGGCTACACCTTC. Residues: CTSSLSPQGANYGYTF.

This clonotype was picked up many times. The chain joins TRBV20-1 to TRBJ1-1; D is unresolved. This CDR3 is 11 amino acids long. Deletions cut 5 bases from V and 6 bases from J, with 10 bases between. Germline CDR1 reads DFQATT; CDR2 reads SNEGSKA (reference sequence). This chain's CDR3 is CSAPGLAEAFF. Here the CDR3 DNA reads TGCAGTGCTCCAGGTTTGGCTGAAGCTTTCTTT.

V is TRBV7-9 and J is TRBJ1-3; D gene uncertain. CDR1 and CDR2 (germline): SEHNR, FQNEAQ (reference sequence). Trimming cost V 5 bases and J 4 bases, with 15 bases left between them. The CDR3 contains 15 residues. CDR3 sequence reads: CASSIFAGGGNTIYF. CDR3 nucleotide sequence: TGTGCCAGCAGCATTTTCGCAGGCGGGGGAAACACCATATATTTT. Drawing the rest from reference TRBV7-9 and TRBJ1-3, the complete variable domain is DTGVSQNPRHKITKRGQNVTFRCDPISEHNRLYWYRQTLGQGPEFLTYFQNEAQLEKSRLLSDRFSAERPKGSFSTLEIQRTEQGDSAMYLCASSIFAGGGNTIYFGEGSWLTVV.

This clonotype was counted many times. The chain recombines TRBV6-5 with TRBJ2-7; weak D call: TRBD2 (5 bases). Germline V CDR1 and CDR2: MNHEY, SVGAGI. This CDR3 contains 14 residues. Deletions cut 5 bases from V and 1 base from J, with 12 bases between. CDR3 in DNA: TGTGCCAGCAGTCCTAGGAGAGGGTCCTACGAGCAGTACTTC. Translating it yields CASSPRRGSYEQYF.

Turning to this clonotype: One junction end disagrees with the germline gene, perhaps due to a read error. The CDR3 sequence: CVSSREVYREGSEKLFF. The CDR3 nucleotides read TGCGTCAGCAGCCGAGAAGTTTACAGGGAGGGTAGTGAAAAACTGTTTTTT. This chain uses TRBV4-3 with TRBJ1-4, with D possibly TRBD1 on 6 matching bases. CDR3 size: 17 residues. The germline V gene has CDR1 LGHNA and CDR2 YSLEER.

This clonotype was counted a few times. This CDR3 reads CASSQRPDPEAFF. The CDR3 region has the DNA TGCGCCAGCAGCCAGCGCCCGGACCCGGAAGCTTTCTTT. The rearrangement uses TRBV4-3 and TRBJ1-1; D is uncertain. Trimming stripped 3 bases from V and 8 bases from J, with 13 bases between. The CDR3 loop spans 13 amino acids. Germline V lookup: CDR1 LGHNA, CDR2 YSLEER.

The chain has TRBV10-2 and TRBJ2-7; no definite D call. V lost 4 bases, J lost 0 bases, and 7 bases lay in between. There are 13 residues in the CDR3. Germline CDR1 WSHSY, CDR2 SAAADI. CDR3 region: CASSGEFSYEQYF. The CDR3 DNA sequence: TGCGCCAGCAGTGGTGAGTTCTCCTACGAGCAGTACTTC.

The gene calls are TRBV12-3 or TRBV12-4 and TRBJ2-1, with D possibly being TRBD2 (6 bases). This CDR3 spans 16 amino acids. V lost 0 bases to trimming and J lost 5 bases, with 14 bases between them. The CDR3 loop reads CASSLAGGPTHNEQFF. The CDR3, as DNA: TGTGCCAGCAGTTTAGCCGGAGGGCCAACACACAATGAGCAGTTCTTC.

This clonotype has more than one count but fewer than ten. The V call is TRBV4-1, the J call TRBJ2-3; 11 positions agree with TRBD2. J was trimmed by 7 bases and V by 0 bases; bases with no gene match: 9. In germline, CDR1 is MGHRA, CDR2 YSYEKL. This CDR3 comprises 17 residues. The CDR3 DNA reads as TGCGCCAGCAGCCAAGAAGGACTAGCGGGCACCTCAAATACGCAGTATTTT. Translating it yields CASSQEGLAGTSNTQYF.

This clonotype was seen ten or more times. This chain links TRBV20-1 with TRBJ2-7; D is uncertain. With 2 bases removed from V and 5 bases from J, the gap between germline ends came to 19 bases. There are 15 residues in the CDR3. Germline CDR1 reads DFQATT; CDR2 reads SNEGSKA (reference sequence). CDR3 coding DNA: TGCAGTGCTAGACATGCAGACTCTACTATGGACGAGCAGTACTTC. The encoded protein is CSARHADSTMDEQYF.